The rows below give T cell receptor beta chains drawn from one sample of a study of blood T cell repertoires in COVID-19. Profiling relied on immunoSEQ multiplex PCR, and the TCRdb table lists in-frame clones only, not all of them. The sample consists of over 100,000 clones, around four fifths of them appearing once. What was sequenced was peripheral blood. Receptors were obtained from a woman between 55 and 75 years old with acute or convalescent COVID-19. Both conserved end residues are part of each CDR3. The order of the fields is J gene, D gene, V gene, clone size, CDR3 DNA, CDR3 protein. D genes are given only for firm matches. Part of the rows lack a size; the others show once, few, many or a class for expanded clones.

TRBJ1-1,-,TRBV7-8,once,TGTGCCAGCAGCTTAGGGCAGAACATGAACACTGAAGCTTTCTTT,CASSLGQNMNTEAFF
TRBJ2-1,-,TRBV5-1,few,TGCGCCAGCAGCTTGGGACAGCCAACGTACAATGAGCAGTTCTTC,CASSLGQPTYNEQFF
TRBJ1-4,TRBD1,TRBV30,-,TGTGCCTGGAGTGCAGACAGGGGCGGAGGAAAACTGTTTTTT,CAWSADRGGGKLFF
TRBJ1-2,TRBD1,TRBV10-3,-,TGTGCCATCAGTGCGGGACAGAACTATGGCTACACCTTC,CAISAGQNYGYTF
TRBJ1-1,-,TRBV3-1/TRBV3-2,-,TGTGCCAGCAGCCAAACCCGACAGAACATGAACACTGAAGCTTTCTTT,CASSQTRQNMNTEAFF
TRBJ2-7,-,TRBV10-3,once,TGTGCCATCAGTGAAAGGGACTCCTCCTACGAGCAGTACTTC,CAISERDSSYEQYF
TRBJ2-5,TRBD2,TRBV18,-,TGTGCCAGCTCACCACCCGGGACTAGTGGGCCCCAAGAGACCCAGTACTTC,CASSPPGTSGPQETQYF
TRBJ1-3,TRBD1,TRBV12-3/TRBV12-4,-,TGTGCCAGCAGGACAGGGGGCGGAAACACCATATATTTT,CASRTGGGNTIYF
TRBJ2-6,-,TRBV5-5,-,TGTGCCAGCAGCTTCCGACAGCCAAGCTCTGGGGCCAACGTCCTGACTTTC,CASSFRQPSSGANVLTF
TRBJ2-1,TRBD2,TRBV20-1,-,TGCAGTGCTAGTCGGGGCGGGAGGGTTTCGCGCGATGAGCAGTTCTTC,CSASRGGRVSRDEQFF
TRBJ1-4,-,TRBV7-9,once,TGTGCCAGCGGCACAGTTAATGAAAAACTGTTTTTT,CASGTVNEKLFF
TRBJ2-3,TRBD2,TRBV11-2,-,TGTGCCAGCTCTCTTATGGCGGGAGGGCTAGATACGCAGTATTTT,CASSLMAGGLDTQYF
TRBJ1-6,-,TRBV21-1,-,TGTGCCAAGGAGGGTACAGATTCACCCCTCCACTTT,CAKEGTDSPLHF
TRBJ1-5,TRBD1,TRBV28,-,TGTGCCAGCAGTCTACTTCCCCCGGGACAGGGGAATCAGCCCCAGCATTTT,CASSLLPPGQGNQPQHF
TRBJ2-1,-,TRBV21-1,-,TGTGCCAGCCGAGGACAGGGTTGGAATGAGCAGTTCTTC,CASRGQGWNEQFF
TRBJ2-6,-,TRBV5-4,-,TGTGCCAGCAGGGATAGGGGCGAAGGGGCCAACGTCCTGACTTTC,CASRDRGEGANVLTF
TRBJ1-1,-,TRBV14,-,TGTGCCAGCAGCCCGCACGCAGGTGTCGCGAACACTGAAGCTTTCTTT,CASSPHAGVANTEAFF
TRBJ1-3,TRBD1,TRBV10-3,-,TGTGCCATCAGTGAGGGAGTTGGGACAGAGGGAAGATATTTT,CAISEGVGTEGRYF
TRBJ1-2,TRBD1,TRBV6-5,-,TGTGCCAGCGGGACAGATGTCTATGGCTACACCTTC,CASGTDVYGYTF
TRBJ1-1,-,TRBV7-3,-,TGTGCCAGCAGCGCCGGGTCCCTCGGCAGCACTGAAGCTTTCTTT,CASSAGSLGSTEAFF
TRBJ1-3,TRBD1,TRBV9,-,TGTGCCAGCGGGATACAGGGGTCTGGAAACACCATATATTTT,CASGIQGSGNTIYF
TRBJ2-1,TRBD2,TRBV24-1,-,TGTGCCACCAGTGACCATCTTTCTAGCGGGGGGAGCAATGAGCAGTTCTTC,CATSDHLSSGGSNEQFF
TRBJ2-3,-,TRBV5-1,-,TGCGCCAGCAGCTTAGGGGGACCAGATACGCAGTATTTT,CASSLGGPDTQYF
TRBJ1-5,-,TRBV5-1,-,TGCGCCAGCAGCTTCGCAGGGGGCAATCAGCCCCAGCATTTT,CASSFAGGNQPQHF
TRBJ1-5,TRBD1,TRBV29-1,-,TGCAGCGTCAGGGGGCTAGGTATGACCCAGCATTTT,CSVRGLGMTQHF
TRBJ1-1,TRBD1,TRBV18,-,TGTGCCAGCTCGCCCGGGACAGGCAGGAGTGAAGCTTTCTTT,CASSPGTGRSEAFF
TRBJ1-5,-,TRBV19,-,TGTGCCAGTAGTCTCACGAGGTACCCAGTGAAGCATTTT,CASSLTRYPVKHF
TRBJ1-1,-,TRBV9,-,TGTGCCAGCAGCGTAGTAGGGGATATTGAAGCTTTCTTT,CASSVVGDIEAFF
TRBJ2-1,TRBD2,TRBV6-2/TRBV6-3,-,TGTGCCAGCAGTTACTCGATAAGTAGCGGGGGACAAAATGAGCAGTTCTTC,CASSYSISSGGQNEQFF
TRBJ2-7,TRBD1,TRBV6-5,-,TGTGCCAGCAAGACAGGGCGGAACGAGCAGTACTTC,CASKTGRNEQYF
TRBJ2-2,-,TRBV7-9,once,TGTGCCAGCAGTCCAGAGGTTGGCAGGGAGAACACCGGGGAGCTGTTTTTT,CASSPEVGRENTGELFF
TRBJ2-7,-,TRBV2,few,TGTGCCAGCAGTGAAGCCGGGTTCGACGAGCAGTACTTC,CASSEAGFDEQYF
TRBJ1-1,TRBD1,TRBV28,-,TGTGCCAGCTTGAGTGGCAGGGGGAAAACTGAAGCTTTCTTT,CASLSGRGKTEAFF
TRBJ2-5,-,TRBV20-1,-,TGCAGTGCTAGTACAGGACGAGAGGAGACCCAGTACTTC,CSASTGREETQYF
TRBJ2-1,TRBD2,TRBV29-1,-,TGCAGCGACCTAAGCGGGGACGGTGGCAATGAGCAGTTCTTC,CSDLSGDGGNEQFF
TRBJ2-3,TRBD2,TRBV2,-,TGTGCCAGCACTTTTAGCGGGGGGGCTTTCGATACGCAGTATTTT,CASTFSGGAFDTQYF
TRBJ1-4,-,TRBV28,-,TGTGCCAGCAGACTACCAGACTCTGTTTCAACTAATGAAAAACTGTTTTTT,CASRLPDSVSTNEKLFF
TRBJ2-3,TRBD2,TRBV6-5,once,TGTGCCAGCTGCCTAGCGGGGGGGACGCATAATACGCAGTATTTT,CASCLAGGTHNTQYF
TRBJ2-5,-,TRBV5-1,-,TGCGCCAGCAGCTCGACGCCAGCGGGTGCCGGGGAGACCCAGTACTTC,CASSSTPAGAGETQYF
TRBJ1-1,TRBD1,TRBV4-1,-,TGCGCCAGCAGACGGACAGGGGGGTTGGCTTTCTTT,CASRRTGGLAFF
TRBJ2-1,TRBD2,TRBV6-2/TRBV6-3,-,TGTGCCAGCAGTTATTTGGGGACTAGCGTATACAATGAGCAGTTCTTC,CASSYLGTSVYNEQFF
TRBJ2-7,-,TRBV19,-,TGTGCCAGTAGTACGGCCACTGACAGGGACGCCTCGCCTTCAACCGGGACTGGGTACTTC,CASSTATDRDASPSTGTGYF
TRBJ2-7,TRBD1,TRBV6-5,-,TGTGCCAGCAGGGGGACAGGGGCCTACGAGCAGTACTTC,CASRGTGAYEQYF
TRBJ1-1,-,TRBV15,-,TGTGCCACCAGCAGAGCAGGGGCCTCGAACACTGAAGCTTTCTTT,CATSRAGASNTEAFF
TRBJ1-1,-,TRBV3-1/TRBV3-2,-,TGTGCCAGCAGCCCCGGAGTGAACACTGAAGCTTTCTTT,CASSPGVNTEAFF
TRBJ2-1,TRBD1,TRBV11-2,once,TGTGCCAGCAGCTCCAGGGGGTCCTACAATGAGCAGTTCTTC,CASSSRGSYNEQFF
TRBJ2-1,-,TRBV18,-,TGTGCCAGCTCACCAACCCAGAATAATGAGCAGTTCTTC,CASSPTQNNEQFF
TRBJ2-7,-,TRBV6-5,once,TGTGCCAGCAGTTACTGGGCGGGGAGCTCCTACGAGCAGTACTTC,CASSYWAGSSYEQYF
TRBJ1-4,TRBD1,TRBV25-1,-,TGTGCCAGCAGTTCCCGGGACAGGTCGAACGCAAAACTGTTTTTT,CASSSRDRSNAKLFF
TRBJ1-4,-,TRBV28,-,TGTGCCACCCGTTACTCAACTAATGAAAAACTGTTTTTT,CATRYSTNEKLFF
TRBJ1-5,-,TRBV12-3/TRBV12-4,few,TGTGCCAGCAGTTTTCGGGGAAGTCAGCCCCAGCATTTT,CASSFRGSQPQHF
TRBJ2-7,-,TRBV7-8,-,TGTGCCAGCAGCTTAGGCGGGACAGACAACTACGAGCAGTACTTC,CASSLGGTDNYEQYF
TRBJ2-1,TRBD2,TRBV24-1,-,TGTGCCACAGGTATGAATGGACTAGCGGGAGGCAGCTCCTACAATGAGCAGTTCTTC,CATGMNGLAGGSSYNEQFF